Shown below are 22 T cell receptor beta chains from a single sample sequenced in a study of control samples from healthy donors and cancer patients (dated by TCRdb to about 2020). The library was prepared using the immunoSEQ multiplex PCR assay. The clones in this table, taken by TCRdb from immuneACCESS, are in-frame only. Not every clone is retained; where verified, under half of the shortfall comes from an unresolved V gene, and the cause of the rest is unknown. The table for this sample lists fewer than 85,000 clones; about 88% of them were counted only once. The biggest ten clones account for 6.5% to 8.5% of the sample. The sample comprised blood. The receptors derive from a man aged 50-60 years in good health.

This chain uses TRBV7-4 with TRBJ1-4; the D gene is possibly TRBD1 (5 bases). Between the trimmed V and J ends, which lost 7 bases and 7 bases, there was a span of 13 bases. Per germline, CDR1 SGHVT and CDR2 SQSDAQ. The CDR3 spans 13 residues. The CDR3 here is CASTKDGGEKLFF. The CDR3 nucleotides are TGTGCCAGCACAAAAGACGGGGGTGAAAAACTGTTTTTT.

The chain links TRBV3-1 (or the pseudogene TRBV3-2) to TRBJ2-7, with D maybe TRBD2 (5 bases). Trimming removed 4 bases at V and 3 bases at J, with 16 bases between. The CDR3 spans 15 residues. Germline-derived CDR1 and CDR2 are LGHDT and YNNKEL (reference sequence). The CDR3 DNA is TGTGCCAGCAGCCTGTGGGATAGCGAAATCTACGAGCAGTACTTC. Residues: CASSLWDSEIYEQYF.

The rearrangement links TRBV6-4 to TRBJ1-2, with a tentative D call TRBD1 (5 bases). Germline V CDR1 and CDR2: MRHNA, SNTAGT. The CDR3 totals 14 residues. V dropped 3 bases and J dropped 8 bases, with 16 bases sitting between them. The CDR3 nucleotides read TGTGCCAGCAGTGAGGTCGGGAGATCAGGGGGCTACACCTTC. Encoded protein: CASSEVGRSGGYTF.

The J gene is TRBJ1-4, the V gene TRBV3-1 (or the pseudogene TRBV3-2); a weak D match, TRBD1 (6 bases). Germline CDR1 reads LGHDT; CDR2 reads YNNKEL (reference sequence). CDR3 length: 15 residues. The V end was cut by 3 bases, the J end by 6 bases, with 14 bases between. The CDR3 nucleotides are TGTGCCAGCAGCCAGGACGGACAGTCCTATGAAAAACTGTTTTTT. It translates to CASSQDGQSYEKLFF.

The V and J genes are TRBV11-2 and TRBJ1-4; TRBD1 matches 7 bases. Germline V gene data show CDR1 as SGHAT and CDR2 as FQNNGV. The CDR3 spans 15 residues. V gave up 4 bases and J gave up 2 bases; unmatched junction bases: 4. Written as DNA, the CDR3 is TGTGCCAGCAGCTCCCTCAGGGGGACTAATGAAAAACTGTTTTTT. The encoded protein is CASSSLRGTNEKLFF.

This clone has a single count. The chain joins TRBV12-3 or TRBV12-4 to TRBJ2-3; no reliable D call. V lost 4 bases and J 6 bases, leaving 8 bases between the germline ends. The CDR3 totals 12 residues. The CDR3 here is CASSSSRDTQYF. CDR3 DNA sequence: TGTGCCAGCAGTTCCTCGAGGGATACGCAGTATTTT.

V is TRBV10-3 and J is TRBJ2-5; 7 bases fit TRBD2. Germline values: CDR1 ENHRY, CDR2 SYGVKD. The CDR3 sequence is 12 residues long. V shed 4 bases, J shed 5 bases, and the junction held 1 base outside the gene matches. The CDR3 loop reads CAISAGGETQYF. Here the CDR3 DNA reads TGTGCCATCAGTGCGGGGGGTGAGACCCAGTACTTC.

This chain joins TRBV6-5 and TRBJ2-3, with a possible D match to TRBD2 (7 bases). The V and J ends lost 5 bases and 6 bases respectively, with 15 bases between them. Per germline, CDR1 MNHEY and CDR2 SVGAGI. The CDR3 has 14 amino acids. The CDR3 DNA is TGTGCCAGCAGTAGGGGGGGGGTCGCGGATACGCAGTATTTT. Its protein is CASSRGGVADTQYF.

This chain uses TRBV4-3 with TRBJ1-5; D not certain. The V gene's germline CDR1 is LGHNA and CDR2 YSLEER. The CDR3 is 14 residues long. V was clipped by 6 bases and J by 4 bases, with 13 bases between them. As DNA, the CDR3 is TGCGCCAGCAGTATGCTGGGGTTAAATCAGCCCCAGCATTTT. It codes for CASSMLGLNQPQHF.

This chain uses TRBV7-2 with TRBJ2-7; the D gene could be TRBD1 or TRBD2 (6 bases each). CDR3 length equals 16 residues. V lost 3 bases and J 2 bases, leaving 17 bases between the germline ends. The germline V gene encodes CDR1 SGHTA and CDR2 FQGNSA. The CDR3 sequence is CASSLLWGATPYEQYF. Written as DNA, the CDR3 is TGTGCCAGCAGCTTGCTATGGGGGGCTACCCCCTACGAGCAGTACTTC. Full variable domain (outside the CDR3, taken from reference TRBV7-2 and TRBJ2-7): GAGVSQSPSNKVTEKGKDVELRCDPISGHTALYWYRQSLGQGLEFLIYFQGNSAPDKSGLPSDRFSAERTGGSVSTLTIQRTQQEDSAVYLCASSLLWGATPYEQYFGPGTRLTVT.

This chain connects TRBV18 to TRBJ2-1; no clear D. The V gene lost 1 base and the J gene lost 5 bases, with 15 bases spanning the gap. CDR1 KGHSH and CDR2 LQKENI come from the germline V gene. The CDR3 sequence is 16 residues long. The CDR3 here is CASSPLQLVSHNEQFF. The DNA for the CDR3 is TGTGCCAGCTCACCACTCCAGCTAGTTTCCCACAATGAGCAGTTCTTC.

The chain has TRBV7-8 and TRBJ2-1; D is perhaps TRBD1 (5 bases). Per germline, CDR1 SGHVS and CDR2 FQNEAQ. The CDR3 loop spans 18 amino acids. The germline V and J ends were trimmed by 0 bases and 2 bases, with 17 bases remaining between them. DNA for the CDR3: TGTGCCAGCAGCTTAGCGCATAGGACATTGCCTACCTACAATGAGCAGTTCTTC. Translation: CASSLAHRTLPTYNEQFF.

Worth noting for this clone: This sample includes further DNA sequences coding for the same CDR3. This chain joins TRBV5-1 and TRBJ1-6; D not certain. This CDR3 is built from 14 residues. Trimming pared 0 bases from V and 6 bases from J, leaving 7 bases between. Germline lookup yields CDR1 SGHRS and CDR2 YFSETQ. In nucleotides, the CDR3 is TGCGCCAGCAGCTTGGAAGGTCTTAATTCACCCCTCCACTTT. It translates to CASSLEGLNSPLHF.

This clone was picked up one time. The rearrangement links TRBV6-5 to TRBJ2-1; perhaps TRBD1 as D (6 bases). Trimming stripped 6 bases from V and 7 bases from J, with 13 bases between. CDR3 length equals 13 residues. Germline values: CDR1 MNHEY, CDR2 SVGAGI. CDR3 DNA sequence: TGTGCCAGCAGCCTCGCGAGGGGGAATGAGCAGTTCTTC. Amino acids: CASSLARGNEQFF.

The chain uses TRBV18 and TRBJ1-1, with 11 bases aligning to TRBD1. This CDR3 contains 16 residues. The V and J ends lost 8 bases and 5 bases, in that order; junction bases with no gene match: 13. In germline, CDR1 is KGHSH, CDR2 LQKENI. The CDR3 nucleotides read TGTGCCAGCACCCGGGGGACAGGGGGAGGGAGAACTGAAGCTTTCTTT. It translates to CASTRGTGGGRTEAFF.

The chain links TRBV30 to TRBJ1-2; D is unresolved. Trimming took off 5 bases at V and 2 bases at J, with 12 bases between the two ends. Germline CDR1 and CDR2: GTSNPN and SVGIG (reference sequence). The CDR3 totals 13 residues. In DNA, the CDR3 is TGTGCCTGGTCCTCGGGAGAGAACTATGGCTACACCTTC. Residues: CAWSSGENYGYTF.

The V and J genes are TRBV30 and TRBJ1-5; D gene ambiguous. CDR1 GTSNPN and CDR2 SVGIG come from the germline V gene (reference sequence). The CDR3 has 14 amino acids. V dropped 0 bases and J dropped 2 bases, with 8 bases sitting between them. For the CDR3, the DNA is TGTGCCTGGAGTGTACAGAGGGGCAATCAGCCCCAGCATTTT. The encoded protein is CAWSVQRGNQPQHF. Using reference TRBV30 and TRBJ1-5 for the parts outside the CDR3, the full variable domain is SQTIHQWPATLVQPVGSPLSLECTVEGTSNPNLYWYRQAAGRGLQLLFYSVGIGQISSEVPQNLSASRPQDRQFILSSKKLLLSDSGFYLCAWSVQRGNQPQHFGDGTRLSIL.

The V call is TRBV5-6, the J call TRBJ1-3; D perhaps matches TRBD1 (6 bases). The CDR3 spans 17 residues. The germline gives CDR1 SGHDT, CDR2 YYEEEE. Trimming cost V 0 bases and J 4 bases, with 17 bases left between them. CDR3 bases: TGTGCCAGCAGCTTGGAACAGGGAGGATCTATGGGAAACACCATATATTTT. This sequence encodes CASSLEQGGSMGNTIYF.

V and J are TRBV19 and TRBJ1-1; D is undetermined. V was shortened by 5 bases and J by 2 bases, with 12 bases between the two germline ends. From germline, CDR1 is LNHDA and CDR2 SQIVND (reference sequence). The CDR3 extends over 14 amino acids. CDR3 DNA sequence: TGTGCCAGTAGTCCCCAGACGGCTAACACTGAAGCTTTCTTT. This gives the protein CASSPQTANTEAFF.

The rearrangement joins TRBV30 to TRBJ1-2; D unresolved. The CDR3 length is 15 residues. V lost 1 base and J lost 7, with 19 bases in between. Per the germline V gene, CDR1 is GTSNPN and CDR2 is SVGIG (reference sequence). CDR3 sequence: CAWSAPDLPWAGYTF. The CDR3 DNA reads TGTGCCTGGAGTGCACCAGACCTACCTTGGGCTGGCTACACCTTC.

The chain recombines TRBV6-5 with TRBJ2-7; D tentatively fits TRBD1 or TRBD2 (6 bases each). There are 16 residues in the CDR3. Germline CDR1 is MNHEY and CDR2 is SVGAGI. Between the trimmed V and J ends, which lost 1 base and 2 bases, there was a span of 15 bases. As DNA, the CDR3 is TGTGCCAGCAGTTACTACTTGGAGGGGGGAACCTACGAGCAGTACTTC. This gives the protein CASSYYLEGGTYEQYF.

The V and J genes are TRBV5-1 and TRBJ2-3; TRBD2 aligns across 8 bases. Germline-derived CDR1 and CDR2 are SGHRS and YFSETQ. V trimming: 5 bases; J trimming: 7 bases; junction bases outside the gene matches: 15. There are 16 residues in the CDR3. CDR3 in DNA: TGCGCCAGCAGTCTCGGGACTAGTGGTAAATATAATACGCAGTATTTT. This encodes CASSLGTSGKYNTQYF.